This is a list of T cell receptor beta chains from one sample in a study of T cell repertoires in ileal Crohn's disease. Repertoires were generated with immunoSEQ multiplex PCR, while TCRdb's copy carries only in-frame clones and drops some. The table includes 8,600 or so clones, just over 75% detected once. The sample was ileal tissue. The source of these receptors is an adult with Crohn's disease. The CDR3 runs from the conserved cysteine through the conserved F or W. D genes are given only for firm matches. Only some rows state a clone size, as once, few, many or a class for expanded clones.

CDR3 protein: CASRRDLSGSSDTQYF
CDR3 DNA: TGTGCCAGCAGGCGCGACCTTAGCGGGAGCTCAGATACGCAGTATTTT
D gene: TRBD2
V gene: TRBV4-2
J gene: TRBJ2-3
clone size: -

CDR3 protein: CASSRQGFNYGYTF
CDR3 DNA: TGTGCCAGCAGTCGTCAGGGGTTTAACTATGGCTACACCTTC
D gene: -
V gene: TRBV6-6
J gene: TRBJ1-2
clone size: -

CDR3 protein: CSVAREYQETQYF
CDR3 DNA: TGCAGCGTTGCCCGGGAGTACCAAGAGACCCAGTACTTC
D gene: -
V gene: TRBV29-1
J gene: TRBJ2-5
clone size: -

CDR3 protein: CASSLGRTYTEAFF
CDR3 DNA: TGTGCCAGCAGCTTAGGGCGGACTTACACTGAAGCTTTCTTT
D gene: -
V gene: TRBV11-2
J gene: TRBJ1-1
clone size: -

CDR3 protein: CAWSGLYSGRAYEQYF
CDR3 DNA: TGTGCCTGGAGTGGTCTGTATAGCGGGAGGGCCTACGAGCAGTACTTC
D gene: TRBD2
V gene: TRBV30
J gene: TRBJ2-7
clone size: -

CDR3 protein: CASSLGGGAIGSGYTF
CDR3 DNA: TGCGCCAGCAGCTTGGGGGGGGGCGCGATTGGCTCTGGCTACACCTTC
D gene: -
V gene: TRBV5-1
J gene: TRBJ1-2
clone size: -

CDR3 protein: CASSFDSSGNTIYF
CDR3 DNA: TGCGCCAGCAGCTTTGACAGCTCCGGAAACACCATATATTTT
D gene: -
V gene: TRBV5-1
J gene: TRBJ1-3
clone size: -

CDR3 protein: CASSDELAVTNRGTDTQYF
CDR3 DNA: TGTGCCAGCAGTGATGAACTAGCGGTGACAAATCGAGGGACAGATACGCAGTATTTT
D gene: TRBD2
V gene: TRBV2
J gene: TRBJ2-3
clone size: -

CDR3 protein: CASSSDDGAGANVLTF
CDR3 DNA: TGTGCCAGTAGTTCCGACGACGGGGCTGGGGCCAACGTCCTGACTTTC
D gene: -
V gene: TRBV19
J gene: TRBJ2-6
clone size: -

CDR3 protein: CASSLGRWATEAFF
CDR3 DNA: TGTGCCAGCAGCTTAGGGAGGTGGGCCACTGAAGCTTTCTTT
D gene: -
V gene: TRBV7-8
J gene: TRBJ1-1
clone size: -

CDR3 protein: CASSVGSQNTGELFF
CDR3 DNA: TGTGCCAGCAGCGTAGGGAGTCAAAACACCGGGGAGCTGTTTTTT
D gene: -
V gene: TRBV9
J gene: TRBJ2-2
clone size: -

CDR3 protein: CASFGTPSYEQYF
CDR3 DNA: TGTGCCAGCTTCGGGACTCCCTCCTACGAGCAGTACTTC
D gene: -
V gene: TRBV2
J gene: TRBJ2-7
clone size: -

CDR3 protein: CASSYHPRISGANVLTF
CDR3 DNA: TGTGCCAGCAGCTATCATCCCAGGATCTCTGGGGCCAACGTCCTGACTTTC
D gene: -
V gene: TRBV5-4
J gene: TRBJ2-6
clone size: -

CDR3 protein: CASSPRAANYGYTF
CDR3 DNA: TGTGCCAGCAGCCCCAGGGCAGCTAACTATGGCTACACCTTC
D gene: -
V gene: TRBV9
J gene: TRBJ1-2
clone size: -

CDR3 protein: CASSLLAAGGLGYGYTF
CDR3 DNA: TGTGCCAGCAGCCTACTAGCCGCAGGGGGCTTGGGCTATGGCTACACCTTC
D gene: TRBD1
V gene: TRBV11-2
J gene: TRBJ1-2
clone size: -

CDR3 protein: CASSMRDGLLGYGYTF
CDR3 DNA: TGTGCCAGTAGTATGCGGGACGGGCTCCTGGGCTATGGCTACACCTTC
D gene: -
V gene: TRBV19
J gene: TRBJ1-2
clone size: few

CDR3 protein: CASSDGTLVNNEQFF
CDR3 DNA: TGTGCCAGCAGTGATGGAACCCTAGTAAACAATGAGCAGTTCTTC
D gene: -
V gene: TRBV6-1
J gene: TRBJ2-1
clone size: -

CDR3 protein: CAGLGANTEAFF
CDR3 DNA: TGTGCCGGTCTTGGGGCGAACACTGAAGCTTTCTTT
D gene: -
V gene: TRBV11-3
J gene: TRBJ1-1
clone size: -

CDR3 protein: CASSLIASYEQYF
CDR3 DNA: TGTGCCAGCAGCTTAATCGCGAGCTACGAGCAGTACTTC
D gene: -
V gene: TRBV7-3
J gene: TRBJ2-7
clone size: -

CDR3 protein: CASSPPQGADYGYTF
CDR3 DNA: TGTGCCAGCAGCCCACCACAGGGGGCTGATTATGGCTACACCTTC
D gene: TRBD1
V gene: TRBV5-6
J gene: TRBJ1-2
clone size: -